The next 12 T cell receptor beta chains were all read from a single sample in a study of T-cell memory formation after mild COVID-19. TCRdb recomputed calls from the 5' RACE reads with MiXCR, one row per CDR3 protein. The table has around 310,000 distinct CDR3 sequences, 20% seen once. Sequenced sample: PBMCs or a T cell subset sorted from them (not recorded which). The receptors were gathered from a man younger than 35 who had mild COVID-19 (a few samples of this study predate the infection). Cell type and time point are not known.

This clonotype was observed a few times. The chain uses TRBV28 and TRBJ2-7, with D hard to call. The CDR3 length is 13 residues. Looked up from germline, CDR1 is MDHEN and CDR2 is SYDVKM. This CDR3 is CASSFGPSTERYV. The CDR3 nucleotides are TGTGCCAGCAGTTTCGGCCCAAGCACCGAGCGGTACGTC.

This sequence joins TRBV4-3 and TRBJ1-6; D not certain. CDR3 size: 15 residues. V lost 1 base to trimming and J lost 10 bases, with 14 bases between them. Per the germline V gene, CDR1 is LGHNA and CDR2 is YSLEER. CDR3 DNA: TGCGCCAGCAGCCAAGGGGTCGGCATAGTATCACCCCTCCACTTT. This encodes CASSQGVGIVSPLHF.

The chain employs TRBV12-3 or TRBV12-4 and TRBJ2-2; no reliable D call. The length of the CDR3 is 14 residues. Trimming removed 6 bases at V and 6 bases at J, with 14 bases between. CDR3 in amino acids: CASSSATQAGELFF. The CDR3 bases are TGTGCCAGCAGCTCGGCCACTCAGGCCGGGGAGCTGTTTTTT.

This clonotype was observed a handful of times. V and J are TRBV29-1 and TRBJ2-1, with 13 bases identical to TRBD2. Germline V gives CDR1 SQVTM, CDR2 ANQGSEA. The CDR3 has 13 residues. V trimming: 7 bases; J trimming: 9 bases; junction bases outside the gene matches: 6. The CDR3 reads CSARTSGGVEQFF. The DNA of the CDR3 is TGCAGCGCTCGGACTAGCGGGGGAGTTGAGCAGTTCTTC.

This rearrangement joins TRBV5-1 to TRBJ2-7, with 7 nucleotides matching TRBD1. Trimming took 4 bases from V and 3 from J; bases not matched to a gene: 4. The germline V gene has CDR1 SGHRS and CDR2 YFSETQ. The CDR3 covers 13 residues. The CDR3 spells CASSRAGGYEQYV. The CDR3 DNA is TGCGCCAGCAGCAGGGCAGGGGGCTACGAGCAGTACGTC.

This clonotype was observed a handful of times. The chain couples TRBV6-5 to TRBJ2-1, with D tentatively TRBD2 (6 bases). The CDR3 consists of 11 residues. V was cut by 4 bases and J by 8 bases, with 6 bases left in between. CDR1 and CDR2 from the germline V gene are MNHEY and SVGAGI. CDR3 bases: TGTGCCAGCAGTTGGGGGGATGAGCAGTTCTTC. It specifies CASSWGDEQFF.

In this sample, this clonotype turned up many times. The J gene is TRBJ1-5, the V gene TRBV12-3 or TRBV12-4, with a weak D call TRBD1 (5 bases). The CDR3 runs to 17 residues. The V end lost 5 bases, the J end lost 1 base, and 18 bases lay between the germline ends. This CDR3 is CASSIMGLWKSNQPQHF. DNA for the CDR3: TGTGCCAGCAGTATAATGGGACTATGGAAAAGCAATCAGCCCCAGCATTTT.

CDR3 sequence reads: CASSFIGDHTEAFF. The DNA for the CDR3 is TGTGCCAGCAGCTTTATCGGGGATCACACTGAAGCTTTCTTT. V gene TRBV11-1 combines with J gene TRBJ1-1; D is ambiguous. The V end was cut by 3 bases, the J end by 3 bases, with 11 bases between. This CDR3 comprises 14 residues. Germline CDR1 SGHAT, CDR2 FQDESV (reference sequence).

The table lists this clonotype with a few counts. This rearrangement joins TRBV4-3 to TRBJ2-7; D uncertain. The CDR3 extends over 13 amino acids. The germline gives CDR1 LGHNA, CDR2 YSLEER. V lost 0 bases to trimming and J lost 2 bases, with 5 bases between them. The CDR3 DNA is TGCGCCAGCAGCCAAGAAGCCCCCTACGAGCAGTACTTC. Its translation: CASSQEAPYEQYF.

This rearrangement joins TRBV25-1 to TRBJ1-1, with 7 bases aligning to TRBD1. The CDR3 loop spans 13 amino acids. Trimming cost V 0 bases and J 12 bases; bases outside gene matches: 7. CDR1 and CDR2 from the germline V gene are MGHDK and SYGVNS. Written as DNA, the CDR3 is TGTGCCAGCAGTGAATATAAAGGGACAGAGCCTTTCTTT. This gives the protein CASSEYKGTEPFF.

The genes are TRBV20-1 and TRBJ1-2, with a possible D match to TRBD1 (5 bases). This CDR3 contains 15 residues. V lost 0 bases, J lost 3 bases, and 14 bases lay in between. CDR1 and CDR2 (germline): DFQATT, SNEGSKA (reference sequence). The CDR3 DNA reads as TGCAGTGCTAGAGATCCTGGGGGTAAAGACTATGGCTACACCTTC. Translation gives CSARDPGGKDYGYTF.

The V gene is TRBV21-1, the J gene TRBJ2-7; TRBD1 is the table's D call, not checked against the DNA. TRBV21-1 is tagged as a pseudogene. The CDR3 length is 14 residues. In DNA, the CDR3 is TGTGCCAGCAGAGGGAACAGGCCAGCGGACGAGCAGTACGTC. This codes for CASRGNRPADEQYV.